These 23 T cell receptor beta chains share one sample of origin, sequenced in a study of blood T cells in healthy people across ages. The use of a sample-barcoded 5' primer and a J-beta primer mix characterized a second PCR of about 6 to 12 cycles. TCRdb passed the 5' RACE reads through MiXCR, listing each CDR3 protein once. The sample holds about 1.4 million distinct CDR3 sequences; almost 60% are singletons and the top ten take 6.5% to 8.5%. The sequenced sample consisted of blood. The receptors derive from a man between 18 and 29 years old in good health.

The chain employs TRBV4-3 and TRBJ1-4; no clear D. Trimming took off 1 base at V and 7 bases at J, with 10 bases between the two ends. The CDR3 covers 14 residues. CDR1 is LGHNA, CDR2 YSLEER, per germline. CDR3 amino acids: CASSQGSSSEKLFF. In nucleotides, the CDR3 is TGCGCCAGCAGCCAAGGCAGCAGTAGTGAAAAACTGTTTTTT.

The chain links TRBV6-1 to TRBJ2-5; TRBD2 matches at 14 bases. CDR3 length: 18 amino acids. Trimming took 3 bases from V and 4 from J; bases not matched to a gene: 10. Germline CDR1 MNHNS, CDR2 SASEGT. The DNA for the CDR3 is TGTGCCAGCAGTGAGGCCAGGACTAGCGGGAGGATAGGAGAGACCCAGTACTTC. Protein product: CASSEARTSGRIGETQYF.

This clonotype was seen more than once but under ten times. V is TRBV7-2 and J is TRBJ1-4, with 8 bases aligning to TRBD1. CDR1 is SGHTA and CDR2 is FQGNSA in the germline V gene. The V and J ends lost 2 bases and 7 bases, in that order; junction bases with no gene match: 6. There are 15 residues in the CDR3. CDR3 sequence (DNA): TGTGCCAGCAGCTTATTTCGACAGGGGACTGAAAAACTGTTTTTT. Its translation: CASSLFRQGTEKLFF.

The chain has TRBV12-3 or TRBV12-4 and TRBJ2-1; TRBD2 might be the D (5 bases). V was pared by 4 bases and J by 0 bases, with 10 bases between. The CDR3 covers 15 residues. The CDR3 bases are TGTGCCAGCAGTTCGGCGGGTAGCTCCTACAATGAGCAGTTCTTC. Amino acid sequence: CASSSAGSSYNEQFF.

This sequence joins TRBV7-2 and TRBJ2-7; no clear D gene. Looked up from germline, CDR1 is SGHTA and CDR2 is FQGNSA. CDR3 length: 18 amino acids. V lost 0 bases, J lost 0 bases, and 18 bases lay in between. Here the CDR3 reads CASSLAPGTTASSYEQYF. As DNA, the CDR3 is TGTGCCAGCAGCTTAGCCCCCGGAACAACCGCGAGCTCCTACGAGCAGTACTTC.

The chain's CDR3 is CASSSVGGPTDTQYF. The CDR3 nucleotides are TGTGCCAGCAGCTCCGTGGGGGGACCCACAGATACGCAGTATTTT. The chain carries TRBV7-2 and TRBJ2-3; D is possibly TRBD2 (6 bases). The CDR3 runs to 15 residues. V was trimmed by 4 bases and J by 2 bases, leaving 13 bases between them. Looked up from germline, CDR1 is SGHTA and CDR2 is FQGNSA.

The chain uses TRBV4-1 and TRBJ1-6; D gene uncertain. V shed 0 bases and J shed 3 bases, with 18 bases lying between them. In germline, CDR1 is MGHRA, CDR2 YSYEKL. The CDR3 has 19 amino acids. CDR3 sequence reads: CASSQDPTERSLYNSPLHF. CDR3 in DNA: TGCGCCAGCAGCCAAGACCCCACGGAGAGAAGCCTCTATAATTCACCCCTCCACTTT.

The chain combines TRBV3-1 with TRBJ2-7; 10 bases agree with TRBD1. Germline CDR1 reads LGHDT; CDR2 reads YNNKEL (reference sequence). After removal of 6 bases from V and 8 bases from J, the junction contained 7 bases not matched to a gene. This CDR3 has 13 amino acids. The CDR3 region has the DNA TGTGCCAGCAGAAAGCGACAGGGGGCCCAGCAGTACTTC. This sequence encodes CASRKRQGAQQYF.

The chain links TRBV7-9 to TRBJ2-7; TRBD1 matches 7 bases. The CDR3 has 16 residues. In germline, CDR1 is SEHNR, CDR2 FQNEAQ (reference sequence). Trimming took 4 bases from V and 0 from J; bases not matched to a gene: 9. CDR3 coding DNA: TGTGCCAGCAGCTCCCCCCGACAGGGTTTCTCCTACGAGCAGTACTTC. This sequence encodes CASSSPRQGFSYEQYF.

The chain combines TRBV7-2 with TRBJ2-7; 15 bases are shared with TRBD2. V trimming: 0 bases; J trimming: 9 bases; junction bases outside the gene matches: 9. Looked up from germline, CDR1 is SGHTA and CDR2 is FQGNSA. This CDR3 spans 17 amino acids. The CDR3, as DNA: TGTGCCAGCAGCTTAGCGAGGGGACTAGCGGGGGGTAGTCGGCAGTACTTC. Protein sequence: CASSLARGLAGGSRQYF. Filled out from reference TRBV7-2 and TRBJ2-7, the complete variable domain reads GAGVSQSPSNKVTEKGKDVELRCDPISGHTALYWYRQSLGQGLEFLIYFQGNSAPDKSGLPSDRFSAERTGGSVSTLTIQRTQQEDSAVYLCASSLARGLAGGSRQYFGPGTRLTVT.

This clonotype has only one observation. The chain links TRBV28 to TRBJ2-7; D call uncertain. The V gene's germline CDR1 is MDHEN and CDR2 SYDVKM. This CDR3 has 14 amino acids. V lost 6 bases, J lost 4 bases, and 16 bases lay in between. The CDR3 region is CASRTVRSVYEQYF. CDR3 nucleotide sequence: TGTGCCAGCAGGACGGTTCGGAGTGTGTACGAGCAGTACTTC.

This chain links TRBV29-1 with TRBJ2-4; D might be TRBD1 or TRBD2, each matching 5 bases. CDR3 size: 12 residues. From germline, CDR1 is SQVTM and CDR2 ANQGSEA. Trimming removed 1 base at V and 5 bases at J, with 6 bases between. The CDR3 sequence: CSVEGGENIQYF. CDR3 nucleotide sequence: TGCAGCGTTGAAGGAGGGGAAAACATTCAGTACTTC.

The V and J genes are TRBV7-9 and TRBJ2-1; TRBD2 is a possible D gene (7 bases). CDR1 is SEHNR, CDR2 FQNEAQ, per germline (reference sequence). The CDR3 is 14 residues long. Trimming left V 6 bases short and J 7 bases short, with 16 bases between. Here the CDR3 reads CASSPWGGENEQFF. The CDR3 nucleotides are TGTGCCAGCAGTCCCTGGGGGGGCGAGAATGAGCAGTTCTTC. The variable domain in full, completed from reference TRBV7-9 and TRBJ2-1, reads DTGVSQNPRHKITKRGQNVTFRCDPISEHNRLYWYRQTLGQGPEFLTYFQNEAQLEKSRLLSDRFSAERPKGSFSTLEIQRTEQGDSAMYLCASSPWGGENEQFFGPGTRLTVL.

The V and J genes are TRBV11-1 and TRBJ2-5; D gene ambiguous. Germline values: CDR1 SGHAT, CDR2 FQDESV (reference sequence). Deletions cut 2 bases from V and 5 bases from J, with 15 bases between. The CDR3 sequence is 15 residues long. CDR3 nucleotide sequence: TGTGCCAGCAGCTTATTTAGGCAAGCTGGGGAGACCCAGTACTTC. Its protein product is CASSLFRQAGETQYF.

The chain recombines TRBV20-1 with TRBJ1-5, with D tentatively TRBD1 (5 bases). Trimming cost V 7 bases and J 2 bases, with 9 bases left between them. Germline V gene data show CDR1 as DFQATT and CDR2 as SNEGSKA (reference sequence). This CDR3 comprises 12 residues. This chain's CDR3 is CSVTGGNQPQHF. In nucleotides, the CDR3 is TGCAGTGTCACGGGGGGCAATCAGCCCCAGCATTTT.

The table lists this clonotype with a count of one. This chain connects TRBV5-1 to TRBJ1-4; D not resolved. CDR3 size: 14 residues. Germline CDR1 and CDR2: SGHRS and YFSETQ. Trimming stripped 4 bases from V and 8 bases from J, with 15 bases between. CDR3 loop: CASSIGLLEEKLFF. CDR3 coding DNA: TGCGCCAGCAGCATCGGGTTGCTCGAGGAAAAACTGTTTTTT.

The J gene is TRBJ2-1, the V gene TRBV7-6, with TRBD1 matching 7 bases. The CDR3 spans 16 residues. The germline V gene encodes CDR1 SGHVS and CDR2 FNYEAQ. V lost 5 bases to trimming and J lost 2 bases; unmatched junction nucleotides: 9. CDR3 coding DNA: TGTGCCAGCAGCCTTACTACAGGGGCCACCTACAATGAGCAGTTCTTC. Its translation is CASSLTTGATYNEQFF.

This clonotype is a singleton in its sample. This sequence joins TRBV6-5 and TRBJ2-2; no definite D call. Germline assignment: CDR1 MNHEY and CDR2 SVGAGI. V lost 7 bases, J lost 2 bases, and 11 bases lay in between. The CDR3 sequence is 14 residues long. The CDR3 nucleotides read TGTGCCAGCATCGGATCAGGAAACACCGGGGAGCTGTTTTTT. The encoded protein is CASIGSGNTGELFF.

CDR3: CSAHGQDGDNEQFF. The CDR3, as DNA: TGCAGTGCTCATGGACAGGACGGAGACAATGAGCAGTTCTTC. The genes are TRBV20-1 and TRBJ2-1; 7 bases are a match to TRBD1. The CDR3 consists of 14 residues. V was pared by 5 bases and J by 5 bases, with 9 bases of the junction left unmatched. The V gene's germline CDR1 is DFQATT and CDR2 SNEGSKA (reference sequence).

The CDR3 bases are TGCGCCAGCAGCCATCCCGGGACTAGCGGGAGCTTTAGGGACATTCAGTACTTC. Translated, it gives CASSHPGTSGSFRDIQYF. This sequence joins TRBV4-1 and TRBJ2-4; 14 bases map to TRBD2. V gave up 3 bases and J gave up 8 bases; unmatched junction bases: 12. Germline V gene lookup returns CDR1 MGHRA and CDR2 YSYEKL. The CDR3 is 18 residues long.

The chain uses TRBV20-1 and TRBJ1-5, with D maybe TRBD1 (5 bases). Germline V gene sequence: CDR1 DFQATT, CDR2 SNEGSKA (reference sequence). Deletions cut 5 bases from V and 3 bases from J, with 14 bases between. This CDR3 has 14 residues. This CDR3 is CSAHPGDDNQPQHF. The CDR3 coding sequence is TGCAGTGCTCACCCCGGGGACGACAATCAGCCCCAGCATTTT.

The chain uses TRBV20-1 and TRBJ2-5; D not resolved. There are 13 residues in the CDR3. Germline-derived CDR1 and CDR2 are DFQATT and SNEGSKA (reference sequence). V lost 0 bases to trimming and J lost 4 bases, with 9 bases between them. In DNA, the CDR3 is TGCAGTGCTAGAGAGAGCGTAGTAGAGACCCAGTACTTC. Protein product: CSARESVVETQYF.

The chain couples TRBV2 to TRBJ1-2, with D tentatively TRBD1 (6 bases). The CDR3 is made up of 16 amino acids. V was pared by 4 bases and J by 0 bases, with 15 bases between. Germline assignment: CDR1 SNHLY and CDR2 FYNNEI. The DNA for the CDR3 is TGTGCCAGCAGTGTTTCCGGGACAACAACTAACTATGGCTACACCTTC. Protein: CASSVSGTTTNYGYTF.